Below, 19 T cell receptor beta chains from the same sample are listed, as sequenced in a study of T cell responses to AZD1222 COVID-19 vaccine (dated by TCRdb to the early 2020s). Preparation of the library involved the immunoSEQ multiplex PCR assay. The table comes from immuneACCESS by way of TCRdb, which keeps in-frame sequences with V and J called. Part of the clones is missing from these tables; in studies checked, under half for an unresolved V gene and the rest for unknown reasons. The sample table holds more than 95,000 clones, of which around 94% were seen once. More than 1.5% of the sample belongs to the ten largest clones. The sample's time point label, in plain terms: about 28 days (+/-7) after the second vaccine dose. Sample: peripheral blood, taken 28 days after the second AZD1222 dose. These receptors all stem from an adult who received the AZD1222 COVID-19 vaccine.

The chain combines TRBV7-8 with TRBJ2-7; 11 bases line up with TRBD1. The CDR3 contains 14 residues. The germline gives CDR1 SGHVS, CDR2 FQNEAQ. Unmatched junction bases numbered 2, after V lost 3 bases and J lost 4 bases. The DNA of the CDR3 is TGTGCCAGCAGCTTCGGGACAGGGGGTTACGAGCAGTACTTC. It translates to CASSFGTGGYEQYF.

The V call is TRBV21-1, the J call TRBJ1-2; the D call of TRBD1 is as the table states it, not checked on the DNA. TRBV21-1 is described as a pseudogene. The CDR3 has 18 residues. CDR3: CASSKVPQGASWSYGYTF. The CDR3 DNA sequence: TGTGCCAGCAGCAAAGTCCCCCAGGGGGCCAGTTGGTCCTATGGCTACACCTTC.

The chain combines TRBV6-5 with TRBJ2-1; 9 bases are a match to TRBD2. Losses at the gene ends were 2 bases for V and 6 bases for J; bases not matched to a gene: 8. The CDR3 consists of 16 residues. Per germline, CDR1 MNHEY and CDR2 SVGAGI. The CDR3 loop reads CASSYDSGRLANEQFF. DNA for the CDR3: TGTGCCAGCAGTTACGACAGCGGGAGGCTAGCCAATGAGCAGTTCTTC.

The rearrangement uses TRBV29-1 and TRBJ1-1, with D perhaps TRBD1 (5 bases). V dropped 3 bases and J dropped 4 bases, with 12 bases sitting between them. Germline assignment: CDR1 SQVTM and CDR2 ANQGSEA. The CDR3 extends over 13 amino acids. The CDR3 loop is CSVDGLGVTEAFF. The CDR3 DNA sequence: TGCAGCGTTGATGGACTGGGGGTCACTGAAGCTTTCTTT.

The chain joins TRBV10-3 to TRBJ2-7, with 7 bases lining up with TRBD2. Per the germline V gene, CDR1 is ENHRY and CDR2 is SYGVKD. With 4 bases clipped from V and 7 bases from J, the junction kept 4 bases outside the gene matches. CDR3 length: 12 residues. Written as DNA, the CDR3 is TGTGCCATCAGTGGGAGCGGGGCGGAGCAGTACTTC. Its protein product is CAISGSGAEQYF.

The chain is built from TRBV27 and TRBJ2-2; D assignment may be TRBD1 or TRBD2 (5 bases each). CDR3 size: 15 residues. CDR1 is MNHEY, CDR2 SMNVEV, per germline (reference sequence). The V end was cut by 5 bases, the J end by 6 bases, with 16 bases between. The CDR3 spells CASSRDPLVAGELFF. CDR3 DNA sequence: TGTGCCAGCAGTAGGGACCCGCTTGTCGCCGGGGAGCTGTTTTTT.

CDR3 amino acids: CASSLGGRDNEQFF. In nucleotides, the CDR3 is TGTGCCAGCAGCCTTGGGGGGCGGGACAATGAGCAGTTCTTC. The rearrangement joins TRBV9 to TRBJ2-1; D tentatively reads TRBD1 or TRBD2 (6 bases each). This CDR3 has 14 residues. Trimming removed 4 bases from V and 5 bases from J, with 13 bases in between. Germline V gene lookup returns CDR1 SGDLS and CDR2 YYNGEE.

The genes are TRBV5-8 and TRBJ2-3; TRBD1 aligns across 7 bases. The CDR3 is 14 amino acids. From germline, CDR1 is SGHTS and CDR2 YDEGEE. The J segment lost 2 bases and the V segment lost 3 bases, leaving 3 bases of the junction unmatched. The CDR3 sequence is CASSSGQITDTQYF. The CDR3 DNA reads TGTGCCAGCAGCTCGGGACAGATCACAGATACGCAGTATTTT.

The sample holds many counts of this clone. This rearrangement joins TRBV6-6 to TRBJ1-3; unclear D gene. Between the trimmed V and J ends, which lost 5 bases and 0 bases, there was a span of 8 bases. Germline-derived CDR1 and CDR2 are MNHNY and SVGAGI (reference sequence). The CDR3 has 14 amino acids. In DNA form, the CDR3 reads TGTGCCAGCAGTCCCGCGGACTCTGGAAACACCATATATTTT. It encodes CASSPADSGNTIYF.

The chain employs TRBV7-9 and TRBJ2-7, with TRBD1 matching 7 bases. V lost 2 bases and J lost 2; bases outside the gene matches: 3. CDR1 and CDR2 (germline): SEHNR, FQNEAQ (reference sequence). This CDR3 contains 14 residues. CDR3 sequence reads: CASSLPGGTYEQYF. The CDR3 region has the DNA TGTGCCAGCAGCTTACCAGGGGGAACCTACGAGCAGTACTTC.

The V gene is TRBV11-2, the J gene TRBJ2-1; TRBD1 matches at 9 bases. V trimming: 5 bases; J trimming: 6 bases; junction bases outside the gene matches: 8. The length of the CDR3 is 15 residues. Germline V lookup: CDR1 SGHAT, CDR2 FQNNGV. The CDR3: CASSGGTGIPNEQFF. Here the CDR3 DNA reads TGTGCCAGCAGCGGCGGGACAGGGATCCCCAATGAGCAGTTCTTC.

The CDR3 coding sequence is TGTGCCAGCTCACCACGGTGGGGACAGGTGTCCTACGAGCAGTACTTC. This sequence encodes CASSPRWGQVSYEQYF. The chain couples TRBV18 to TRBJ2-7; 8 nucleotides match TRBD1. CDR1 is KGHSH, CDR2 LQKENI, per germline. V dropped 1 base and J dropped 1; count of bases not matched to a gene: 6. This CDR3 contains 16 residues.

This chain joins TRBV27 and TRBJ1-2; D is unclear. The V and J ends lost 8 bases and 6 bases respectively, with 22 bases between them. The germline V gene encodes CDR1 MNHEY and CDR2 SMNVEV (reference sequence). The CDR3 totals 15 residues. CDR3 region: CASGESFNRRNGYTF. As DNA, the CDR3 is TGTGCCAGCGGCGAATCATTTAACCGGAGGAATGGCTACACCTTC.

This clone was observed a few times. The chain carries TRBV27 and TRBJ2-7, with 14 bases fitting TRBD2. Per germline, CDR1 MNHEY and CDR2 SMNVEV (reference sequence). V gave up 3 bases and J gave up 3 bases; unmatched junction bases: 1. The CDR3 sequence is 15 residues long. The CDR3 sequence: CASSFGTSGSYEQYF. The DNA for the CDR3 is TGTGCCAGCAGTTTTGGGACTAGCGGGAGCTACGAGCAGTACTTC.

The chain uses TRBV6-5 and TRBJ2-5; TRBD2 matches 7 bases. CDR3 length equals 14 residues. The J segment lost 2 bases and the V segment lost 5 bases, leaving 5 bases of the junction unmatched. Per the germline V gene, CDR1 is MNHEY and CDR2 is SVGAGI. DNA of the CDR3: TGTGCCAGCAGTACCGGGGGGATACAAGAGACCCAGTACTTC. Encoded protein: CASSTGGIQETQYF.

The V and J genes are TRBV10-3 and TRBJ2-2, with D unresolved. V gave up 8 bases and J gave up 2 bases, with 12 bases separating them. The CDR3 extends over 14 amino acids. Germline lookup yields CDR1 ENHRY and CDR2 SYGVKD. In nucleotides, the CDR3 is TGTGCCATCCCAGGACCCATAAACACCGGGGAGCTGTTTTTT. This gives the protein CAIPGPINTGELFF.

The genes are TRBV29-1 and TRBJ1-1, with 8 nucleotides matching TRBD1. This CDR3 contains 17 residues. Germline values: CDR1 SQVTM, CDR2 ANQGSEA. J gave up 0 bases and V 3 bases, and 12 bases lay outside the gene matches. CDR3 sequence (DNA): TGCAGCGTTGACAAATGGGACAGGAGAATCATGAACACTGAAGCTTTCTTT. Residues: CSVDKWDRRIMNTEAFF. The complete variable domain, with remaining parts taken from reference TRBV29-1 and TRBJ1-1, reads SAVISQKPSRDICQRGTSLTIQCQVDSQVTMMFWYRQQPGQSLTLIATANQGSEATYESGFVIDKFPISRPNLTFSTLTVSNMSPEDSSIYLCSVDKWDRRIMNTEAFFGQGTRLTVV.

The V call is TRBV3-1 (or the pseudogene TRBV3-2), the J call TRBJ2-1, with 11 bases aligning to TRBD2. CDR1 is LGHDT and CDR2 is YNNKEL in the germline V gene (reference sequence). This CDR3 contains 15 residues. The junction had 5 bases not matched to a gene; V was cut back by 0 bases and J by 10 bases. In DNA form, the CDR3 reads TGTGCCAGCAGCCAAGAGGCTAGCGGGAGGAGGGAGCAGTTCTTC. It translates to CASSQEASGRREQFF.

The chain recombines TRBV13 with TRBJ2-1; D is uncertain. Germline V gene data show CDR1 as PRHDT and CDR2 as FYEKMQ (reference sequence). The CDR3 runs 13 residues. V was cut by 4 bases and J by 7 bases, with 11 bases left in between. DNA of the CDR3: TGTGCCAGCAGCTCCCACGGACGAAATGAGCAGTTCTTC. Translated: CASSSHGRNEQFF.